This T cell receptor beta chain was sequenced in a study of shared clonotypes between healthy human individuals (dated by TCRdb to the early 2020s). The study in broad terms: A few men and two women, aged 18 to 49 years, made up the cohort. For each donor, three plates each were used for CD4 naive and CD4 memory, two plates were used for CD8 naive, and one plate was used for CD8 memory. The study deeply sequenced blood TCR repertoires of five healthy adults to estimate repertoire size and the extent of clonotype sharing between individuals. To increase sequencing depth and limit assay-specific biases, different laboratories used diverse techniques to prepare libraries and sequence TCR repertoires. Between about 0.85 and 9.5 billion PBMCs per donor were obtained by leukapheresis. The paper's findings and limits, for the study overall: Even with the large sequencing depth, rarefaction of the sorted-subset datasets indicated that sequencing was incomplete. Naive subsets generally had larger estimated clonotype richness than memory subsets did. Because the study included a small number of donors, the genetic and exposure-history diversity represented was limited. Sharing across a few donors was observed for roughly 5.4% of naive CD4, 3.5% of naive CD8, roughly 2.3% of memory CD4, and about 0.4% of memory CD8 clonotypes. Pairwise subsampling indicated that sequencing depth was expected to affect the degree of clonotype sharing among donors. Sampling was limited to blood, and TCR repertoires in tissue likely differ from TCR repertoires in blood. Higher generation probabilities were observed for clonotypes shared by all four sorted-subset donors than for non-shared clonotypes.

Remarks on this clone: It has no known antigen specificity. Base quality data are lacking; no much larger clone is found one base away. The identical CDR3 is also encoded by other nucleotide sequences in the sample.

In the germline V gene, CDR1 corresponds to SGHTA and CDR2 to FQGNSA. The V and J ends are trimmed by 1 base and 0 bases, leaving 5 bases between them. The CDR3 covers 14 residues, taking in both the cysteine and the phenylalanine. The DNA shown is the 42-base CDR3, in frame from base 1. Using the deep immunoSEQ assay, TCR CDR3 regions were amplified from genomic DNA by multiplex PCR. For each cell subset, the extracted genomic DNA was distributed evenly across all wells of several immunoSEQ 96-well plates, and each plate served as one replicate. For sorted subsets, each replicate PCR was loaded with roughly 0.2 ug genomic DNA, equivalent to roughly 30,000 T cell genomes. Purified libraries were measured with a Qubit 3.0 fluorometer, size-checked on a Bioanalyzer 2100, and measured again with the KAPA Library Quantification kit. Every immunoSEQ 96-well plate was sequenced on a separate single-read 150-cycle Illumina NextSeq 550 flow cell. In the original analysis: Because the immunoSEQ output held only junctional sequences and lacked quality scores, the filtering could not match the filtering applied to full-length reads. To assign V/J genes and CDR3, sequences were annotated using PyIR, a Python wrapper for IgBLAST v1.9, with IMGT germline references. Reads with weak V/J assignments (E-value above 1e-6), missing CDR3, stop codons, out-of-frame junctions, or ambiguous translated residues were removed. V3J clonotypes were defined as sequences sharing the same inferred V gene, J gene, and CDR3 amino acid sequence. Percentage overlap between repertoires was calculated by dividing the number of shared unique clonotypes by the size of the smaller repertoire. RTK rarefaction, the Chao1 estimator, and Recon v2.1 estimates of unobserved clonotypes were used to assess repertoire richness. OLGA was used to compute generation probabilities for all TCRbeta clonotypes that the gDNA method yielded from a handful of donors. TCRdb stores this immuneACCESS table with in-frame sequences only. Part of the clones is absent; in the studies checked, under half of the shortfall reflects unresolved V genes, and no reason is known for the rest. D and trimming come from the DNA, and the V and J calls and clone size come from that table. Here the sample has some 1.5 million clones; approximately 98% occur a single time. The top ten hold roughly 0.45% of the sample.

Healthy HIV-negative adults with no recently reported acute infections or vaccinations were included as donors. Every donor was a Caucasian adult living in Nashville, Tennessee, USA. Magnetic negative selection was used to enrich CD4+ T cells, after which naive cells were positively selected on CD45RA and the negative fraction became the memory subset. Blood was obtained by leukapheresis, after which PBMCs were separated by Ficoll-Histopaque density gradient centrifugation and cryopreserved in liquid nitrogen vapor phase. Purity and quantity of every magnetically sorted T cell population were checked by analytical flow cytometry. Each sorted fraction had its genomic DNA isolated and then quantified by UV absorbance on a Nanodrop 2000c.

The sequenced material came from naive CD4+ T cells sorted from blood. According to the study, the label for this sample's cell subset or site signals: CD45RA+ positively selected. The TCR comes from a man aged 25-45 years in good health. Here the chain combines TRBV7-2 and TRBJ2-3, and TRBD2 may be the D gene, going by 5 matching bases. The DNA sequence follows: TGTGCCAGCAGCTTAGGGACTAGCACAGATACGCAGTATTTT. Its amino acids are CASSLGTSTDTQYF.